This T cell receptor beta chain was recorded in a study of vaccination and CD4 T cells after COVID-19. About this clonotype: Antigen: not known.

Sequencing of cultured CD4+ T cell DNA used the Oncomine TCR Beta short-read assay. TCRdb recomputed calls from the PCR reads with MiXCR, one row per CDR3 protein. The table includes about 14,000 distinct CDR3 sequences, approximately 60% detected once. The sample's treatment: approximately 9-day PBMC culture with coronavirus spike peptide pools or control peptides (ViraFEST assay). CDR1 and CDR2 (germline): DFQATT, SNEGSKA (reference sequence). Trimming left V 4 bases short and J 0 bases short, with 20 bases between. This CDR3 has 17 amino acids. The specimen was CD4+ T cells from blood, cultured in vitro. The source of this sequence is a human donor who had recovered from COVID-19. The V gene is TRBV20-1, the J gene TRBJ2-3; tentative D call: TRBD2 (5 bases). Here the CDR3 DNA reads TGCAGTGCTAATTCCGTGGGAGTAATAGTTAGCACAGATACGCAGTATTTT. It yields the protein CSANSVGVIVSTDTQYF.